A single sample is the source of the 20 T cell receptor beta chains below, sequenced in a study of shared clonotypes between healthy human individuals. It was CD45RO-negative cells, positively selected for CCR7, that made up naive CD8 cells, with terminally differentiated effector memory CD45RA+ cells excluded. Libraries were prepared by immunoSEQ multiplex PCR; TCRdb keeps only in-frame clonotypes and omits some of them. The sample consists of some 2.1 million clones, roughly 94% of them appearing once. The sample consisted of naive CD8+ T cells sorted from blood. The source of these receptors is a man aged 18-30 years in good health.

The chain combines TRBV29-1 with TRBJ2-7; D perhaps matches TRBD1 (6 bases). CDR1 SQVTM and CDR2 ANQGSEA come from the germline V gene. The CDR3 contains 13 residues. V lost 6 bases and J 2 bases, leaving 14 bases between the germline ends. The chain's CDR3 is CSVSTGGAYEQYF. The CDR3 nucleotides read TGCAGCGTATCGACAGGCGGAGCCTACGAGCAGTACTTC.

Concerning this clone itself: Additional DNA sequences in this sample encode the identical CDR3. The gene calls are TRBV5-1 and TRBJ2-7; 7 nucleotides line up with TRBD1. This CDR3 is built from 14 residues. Germline trimming cut 0 bases from V and 3 bases from J; bases unmatched to any gene: 3. The V gene's germline CDR1 is SGHRS and CDR2 YFSETQ. CDR3 DNA: TGCGCCAGCAGCTTGGGGGGACAGATCTACGAGCAGTACTTC. Its protein is CASSLGGQIYEQYF.

The chain recombines TRBV6-5 with TRBJ2-7; 7 bases agree with TRBD1. The J segment lost 3 bases and the V segment lost 3 bases, leaving 11 bases of the junction unmatched. The germline V gene has CDR1 MNHEY and CDR2 SVGAGI. This CDR3 contains 16 residues. CDR3 bases: TGTGCCAGCAGTTATTCGACAGGACAGGAGGTCTACGAGCAGTACTTC. Its protein product is CASSYSTGQEVYEQYF.

The chain employs TRBV5-5 and TRBJ2-2; 9 nucleotides line up with TRBD1. Per germline, CDR1 SGHKS and CDR2 YYEKEE (reference sequence). V shed 4 bases and J 4 bases; nucleotides not matched to a gene: 5. This CDR3 is 15 amino acids long. The CDR3 protein is CASSLPGQGTGELFF. The CDR3 coding sequence is TGTGCCAGCAGCCTTCCGGGACAGGGCACCGGGGAGCTGTTTTTT.

This clone was seen once. This sequence joins TRBV15 and TRBJ2-7, with D perhaps TRBD1 (7 bases). V lost 8 bases, J lost 0 bases, and 11 bases lay in between. CDR1 is LNHNV, CDR2 YYDKDF, per germline (reference sequence). The CDR3 runs to 13 residues. The DNA for the CDR3 is TGTGCCACCGCAGGGGGGAGCTCCTACGAGCAGTACTTC. It is translated as CATAGGSSYEQYF.

The rearrangement uses TRBV10-3 and TRBJ1-1, with a weak D call TRBD1 (6 bases). V was cut by 2 bases and J by 0 bases, with 10 bases left in between. The germline V gene encodes CDR1 ENHRY and CDR2 SYGVKD. The CDR3 totals 15 residues. The CDR3 DNA reads as TGTGCCATCAGTGAGCAGGGGAGCATGAACACTGAAGCTTTCTTT. Translated, it gives CAISEQGSMNTEAFF.

J is TRBJ1-1 and V is TRBV7-6; D perhaps matches TRBD1 (5 bases). CDR1 and CDR2 from the germline V gene are SGHVS and FNYEAQ. Trimming removed 5 bases at V and 5 bases at J, with 18 bases between. The CDR3 totals 15 residues. The CDR3 DNA sequence: TGTGCCAGCAGCCCAGTAAATTCAGGGATTACTGAAGCTTTCTTT. Amino acids: CASSPVNSGITEAFF.

The CDR3 sequence: CASSSGRNSPLHF. The DNA for the CDR3 is TGTGCCAGCAGCTCAGGACGGAATTCACCCCTCCACTTT. The chain employs TRBV7-3 and TRBJ1-6; no clear D. In germline, CDR1 is SGHTA, CDR2 FQGTGA. The CDR3 is 13 amino acids. V lost 4 bases and J 7 bases, leaving 8 bases between the germline ends. Variable domain in full (rest from reference TRBV7-3 and TRBJ1-6): GAGVSQTPSNKVTEKGKYVELRCDPISGHTALYWYRQSLGQGPEFLIYFQGTGAADDSGLPNDRFFAVRPEGSVSTLKIQRTERGDSAVYLCASSSGRNSPLHFGNGTRLTVT.

The V and J genes are TRBV7-9 and TRBJ2-7; 11 bases are a match to TRBD2. V shed 5 bases, J shed 3 bases, and the junction held 6 bases outside the gene matches. The CDR3 runs 15 residues. Germline V CDR1 and CDR2: SEHNR, FQNEAQ (reference sequence). CDR3 sequence: CASSTGTSGNYEQYF. CDR3 nucleotide sequence: TGTGCCAGCAGCACCGGGACTAGCGGTAACTACGAGCAGTACTTC.

This chain connects TRBV11-3 to TRBJ1-3, with D hard to call. This CDR3 spans 16 amino acids. Germline V gene lookup returns CDR1 SGHNT and CDR2 YENEEA. V was clipped by 3 bases and J by 0 bases, with 12 bases between them. In DNA, the CDR3 is TGTGCCAGCAGCTTCGGTCAACTAAACTCTGGAAACACCATATATTTT. Protein sequence: CASSFGQLNSGNTIYF.

The rearrangement joins TRBV2 to TRBJ1-1; no clear D. The germline V gene encodes CDR1 SNHLY and CDR2 FYNNEI. This CDR3 comprises 10 residues. The germline V and J ends were trimmed by 0 bases and 11 bases, with 4 bases remaining between them. Written as DNA, the CDR3 is TGTGCCAGCAGTGAAGCTTTGGCTTTCTTT. This codes for CASSEALAFF.

V and J are TRBV28 and TRBJ2-7, with 8 nucleotides matching TRBD1. The CDR3 consists of 15 residues. Germline trimming cut 7 bases from V and 5 bases from J; bases unmatched to any gene: 13. Germline V CDR1 and CDR2: MDHEN, SYDVKM. The CDR3 sequence is CASMEDRAFSDEQYF. CDR3 nucleotides: TGTGCCAGCATGGAGGACAGGGCCTTTTCCGACGAGCAGTACTTC.

The chain carries TRBV11-2 and TRBJ2-2; weak D call: TRBD2 (5 bases). CDR1 SGHAT and CDR2 FQNNGV come from the germline V gene. The CDR3 is 15 amino acids. V dropped 1 base and J dropped 1 base, with 7 bases sitting between them. The CDR3 region has the DNA TGTGCCAGCAGCTTAGTAGCGTTGAACACCGGGGAGCTGTTTTTT. This sequence encodes CASSLVALNTGELFF.

The chain combines TRBV27 with TRBJ2-7; TRBD1 might be the D (6 bases). The CDR3 spans 15 residues. Trimming left V 4 bases short and J 4 bases short, with 17 bases between. Germline lookup yields CDR1 MNHEY and CDR2 SMNVEV (reference sequence). CDR3 in DNA: TGTGCCAGCAGTTGGGCATCAGGGGAGACATACGAGCAGTACTTC. As protein: CASSWASGETYEQYF.

The V gene is TRBV6-1, the J gene TRBJ2-3; 10 bases fit TRBD1. The CDR3 consists of 16 residues. Trimming at V came to 1 base and at J to 4 bases, leaving 5 bases not matched to a gene. Germline values: CDR1 MNHNS, CDR2 SASEGT. The CDR3 bases are TGTGCCAGCAGTGAAGTGGGACAGGGGTGGGCAGATACGCAGTATTTT. Translating gives CASSEVGQGWADTQYF.

This sequence joins TRBV5-1 and TRBJ1-4; D is possibly TRBD1 (5 bases). Germline CDR1 and CDR2: SGHRS and YFSETQ. The CDR3 consists of 19 residues. The ends were cut back, 0 bases at V and 10 bases at J, with 28 bases in the middle. CDR3 sequence reads: CASSLGGNFDSSVGGKLFF. The CDR3 nucleotides read TGCGCCAGCAGCTTGGGGGGTAATTTTGACAGCTCGGTAGGAGGAAAACTGTTTTTT.

The chain recombines TRBV27 with TRBJ1-2, with D unclear. The ends were cut back, 0 bases at V and 2 bases at J, with 7 bases in the middle. CDR3 length: 14 amino acids. From germline, CDR1 is MNHEY and CDR2 SMNVEV (reference sequence). The CDR3 region is CASSLSRYNYGYTF. CDR3 sequence (DNA): TGTGCCAGCAGTTTATCTCGGTACAACTATGGCTACACCTTC.

The rearrangement links TRBV27 to TRBJ1-4; 10 bases line up with TRBD1. The CDR3 extends over 17 amino acids. CDR1 is MNHEY and CDR2 is SMNVEV in the germline V gene (reference sequence). V lost 6 bases and J lost 5; bases outside the gene matches: 12. CDR3 sequence: CASRPQGQGTLNEKLFF. CDR3 DNA sequence: TGTGCCAGCAGGCCGCAGGGACAGGGGACTTTAAATGAAAAACTGTTTTTT. Full variable domain (remainder filled in from reference TRBV27 and TRBJ1-4): EAQVTQNPRYLITVTGKKLTVTCSQNMNHEYMSWYRQDPGLGLRQIYYSMNVEVTDKGDVPEGYKVSRKEKRNFPLILESPSPNQTSLYFCASRPQGQGTLNEKLFFGSGTQLSVL.

This chain connects TRBV7-2 to TRBJ2-1; D is possibly TRBD2 (5 bases). The germline gives CDR1 SGHTA, CDR2 FQGNSA. The V end was cut by 1 base, the J end by 7 bases, with 11 bases between. CDR3 length: 14 amino acids. The CDR3 DNA reads TGTGCCAGCAGCTTAGTGACCTGGAGGAATGAGCAGTTCTTC. Its translation is CASSLVTWRNEQFF.

This rearrangement joins TRBV19 to TRBJ2-3, with D perhaps matching TRBD2 (6 bases). The CDR3 is 14 amino acids. Germline V gene lookup returns CDR1 LNHDA and CDR2 SQIVND (reference sequence). The V gene lost 2 bases and the J gene lost 3 bases, with 9 bases spanning the gap. CDR3 sequence (DNA): TGTGCCAGTAGTATAACTAGCTGGACAGATACGCAGTATTTT. This encodes CASSITSWTDTQYF.